Listed below are T cell receptor beta chains from one sample, sequenced in a study of identical twins. TCRdb fed the 5' RACE reads into MiXCR, producing one record per CDR3 protein. The profile covers some 320,000 distinct CDR3 sequences, with approximately 13% appearing a single time and approximately 7.9% taken by the ten largest. Separately, the same data were catalogued under a study of yellow fever vaccine responses in identical twins.

Material: CD8+ T cells sorted from blood. The receptor set was obtained from a woman aged 18 to 35 in good health. CDR3s include the opening cysteine and the closing phenylalanine or tryptophan.

TRBV7-8	TRBJ2-5	CASSVGLAVQETQYF
TRBV4-1	TRBJ1-5	CASSQVRHNQPQHF
TRBV3-1	TRBJ2-7	CATSQALPLDSFSYEQYF
TRBV6-1	TRBJ2-5	CASTDLGGGSETQYF
TRBV24-1	TRBJ2-5	CATSDSGSVVETQYF
TRBV20-1	TRBJ2-7	CSATDTSYEQYF
TRBV13	TRBJ2-2	CASLSGNTGELFF
TRBV6-5	TRBJ2-5	CASSSTRDRGETQYF
TRBV20-1	TRBJ2-7	CSASYGEQYF
TRBV20-1	TRBJ2-1	CSARVPGQGFYNEQFF
TRBV9	TRBJ1-6	CASSAYISNSPLHF
TRBV5-1	TRBJ1-1	CASSLLFRSDGEAFF
TRBV3-1	TRBJ1-1	CASRAETLNTEAFF
TRBV5-1	TRBJ2-3	CASSLAHTQYF
TRBV12-3/TRBV12-4	TRBJ1-5	CASSLQTGNQPQHF
TRBV20-1	TRBJ2-1	CSANSNEQFF
TRBV2	TRBJ2-1	CASRDRDRKFF
TRBV4-1	TRBJ1-1	CASSPGPVGLKNTEAFF
TRBV20-1	TRBJ2-1	CSASLMGLEVGEQFF
TRBV3-1	TRBJ1-1	CASSPQGAGTEAFF
TRBV6-2/TRBV6-3	TRBJ1-2	CASSPTGLVDGYTF
TRBV29-1	TRBJ2-1	CSVLGLAGVFYNEQFF